The 5 T cell receptor beta chains below were found in one sample sequenced in a study of vaccination and CD4 T cells after COVID-19. Time point indicated: late sampling 161 to 241 days after vaccination in three convalescent patients. As to treatment: roughly ten-day PBMC culture with coronavirus spike peptide pools or control peptides (ViraFEST assay). No cognate antigen is known for these TCRs. Sequenced with the Oncomine TCR Beta short-read assay was DNA taken from cultured CD4+ T cells. One entry per CDR3 protein results from TCRdb running MiXCR on the PCR reads. The sample lists roughly 24,000 distinct CDR3 sequences; about 35% were seen once. The specimen comprised CD4+ T cells from blood, cultured in vitro, sampled about 7 months after SARS-CoV-2 vaccination. These TCRs come from a human donor who had recovered from COVID-19.

The chain carries TRBV20-1 and TRBJ2-7, with D maybe TRBD2 (6 bases). The CDR3 runs to 14 residues. Germline V gene lookup returns CDR1 DFQATT and CDR2 SNEGSKA (reference sequence). Deletions cut 3 bases from V and 2 bases from J, with 14 bases between. The CDR3 sequence: CSASATGAAYEQYF. The DNA of the CDR3 is TGCAGTGCTAGTGCCACGGGAGCAGCCTACGAGCAGTACTTC.

This rearrangement joins TRBV7-3 to TRBJ2-3, with TRBD2 matching over 9 bases. CDR3 length: 15 residues. The V segment lost 4 bases and the J segment 3 bases; nucleotides outside the gene matches: 5. Per germline, CDR1 SGHTA and CDR2 FQGTGA. DNA for the CDR3: TGTGCCAGCAGCTCCTTAGCGGGAGTAACAGATACGCAGTATTTT. Its protein product is CASSSLAGVTDTQYF. Complete variable domain (other parts from reference TRBV7-3 and TRBJ2-3): GAGVSQTPSNKVTEKGKYVELRCDPISGHTALYWYRQSLGQGPEFLIYFQGTGAADDSGLPNDRFFAVRPEGSVSTLKIQRTERGDSAVYLCASSSLAGVTDTQYFGPGTRLTVL.

This clonotype was detected a few times. The CDR3 DNA sequence: TGCAGTGCTAGATCGACTAGCGGGAGATCAGATACGCAGTATTTT. Amino acids: CSARSTSGRSDTQYF. V gene TRBV20-1 combines with J gene TRBJ2-3; TRBD2 aligns across 12 bases. CDR1 is DFQATT, CDR2 SNEGSKA, per germline (reference sequence). J gave up 4 bases and V 2 bases, and 4 bases lay outside the gene matches. The CDR3 consists of 15 residues.

Only a few counts were recorded for this clonotype. V is TRBV7-6 and J is TRBJ2-1; D unresolved. The V end lost 2 bases, the J end lost 0 bases, and 20 bases lay between the germline ends. Germline V CDR1 and CDR2: SGHVS, FNYEAQ. CDR3 length: 19 amino acids. For the CDR3, the DNA is TGTGCCAGCAGCTTATCTATCCCGGCGGCCACCAGCTCCTACAATGAGCAGTTCTTC. It codes for CASSLSIPAATSSYNEQFF. Full variable domain (missing parts from reference TRBV7-6 and TRBJ2-1): GAGVSQSPRYKVTKRGQDVALRCDPISGHVSLYWYRQALGQGPEFLTYFNYEAQQDKSGLPNDRFSAERPEGSISTLTIQRTEQRDSAMYRCASSLSIPAATSSYNEQFFGPGTRLTVL.

CDR3 protein: CASSQGSLGQTDTQYF. The CDR3 DNA reads TGTGCCAGCAGCCAAGGGTCACTGGGGCAGACAGATACGCAGTATTTT. The J gene is TRBJ2-3, the V gene TRBV5-4, with D perhaps TRBD1 (5 bases). V lost 4 bases to trimming and J lost 3 bases, with 18 bases between them. The CDR3 consists of 16 residues. The germline gives CDR1 SGHNT, CDR2 YYREEE (reference sequence).